What follows are 15 T cell receptor beta chains derived from one specimen sequenced in a study of identical twins. Each CDR3 protein is one row after TCRdb ran MiXCR on the 5' RACE reads. This table holds approximately 94,000 distinct CDR3 sequences, 5.9% found once. Sequencing input: memory T cells sorted from blood. Every receptor here comes from a woman in her forties or fifties in good health.

This clonotype has more than one count but fewer than ten. This chain links TRBV5-6 with TRBJ2-7; D remains unclear. Trimming removed 4 bases at V and 6 bases at J, with 11 bases between. The V gene's germline CDR1 is SGHDT and CDR2 YYEEEE. CDR3 length: 12 residues. This chain's CDR3 is CASSIEDLEQYF. For the CDR3, the DNA is TGTGCCAGCAGCATAGAGGACCTCGAGCAGTACTTC.

This clonotype has a count of ten or more. The chain links TRBV19 to TRBJ2-1; D is uncertain. V lost 5 bases and J lost 5, with 16 bases in between. This CDR3 comprises 15 residues. Germline lookup yields CDR1 LNHDA and CDR2 SQIVND (reference sequence). In nucleotides, the CDR3 is TGTGCCAGTAGTCAGAGACCCAGGTCGGACAATGAGCAGTTCTTC. Its translation is CASSQRPRSDNEQFF.

The rearrangement uses TRBV27 and TRBJ1-3; D is uncertain. The CDR3 is 12 residues long. Germline CDR1 and CDR2: MNHEY and SMNVEV (reference sequence). V lost 8 bases to trimming and J lost 8 bases, with 13 bases between them. The CDR3 loop is CASQSHEDTIYF. CDR3 bases: TGTGCCAGCCAATCCCACGAGGACACCATATATTTT.

This clonotype was recorded many times. The chain combines TRBV7-8 with TRBJ2-5, with D perhaps given as TRBD1 or TRBD2 (6 bases each). CDR3 length: 14 amino acids. Germline values: CDR1 SGHVS, CDR2 FQNEAQ. Deletions cut 2 bases from V and 5 bases from J, with 12 bases between. CDR3 nucleotides: TGTGCCAGCAGCTTAAGTGGGGGGCTTGAGACCCAGTACTTC. The encoded protein is CASSLSGGLETQYF.

The CDR3 DNA follows: TGTGCCAGTACGTTCTCTTCGGGAAACACCATATATTTT. Its translation is CASTFSSGNTIYF. This chain links TRBV19 with TRBJ1-3; unclear D gene. Germline assignment: CDR1 LNHDA and CDR2 SQIVND (reference sequence). The CDR3 covers 13 residues. The V and J ends lost 7 bases and 4 bases respectively, with 11 bases between them.

This chain links TRBV2 with TRBJ1-1; 7 bases match TRBD1. In germline, CDR1 is SNHLY, CDR2 FYNNEI. The CDR3 runs 15 residues. V shed 6 bases, J shed 0 bases, and the junction held 7 bases outside the gene matches. The CDR3 DNA is TGTGCCAGCAGGAGGGGACAGCGGATGAACACTGAAGCTTTCTTT. This encodes CASRRGQRMNTEAFF. The variable domain in full, with the rest retrieved from reference TRBV2 and TRBJ1-1, is EPEVTQTPSHQVTQMGQEVILRCVPISNHLYFYWYRQILGQKVEFLVSFYNNEISEKSEIFDDQFSVERPDGSNFTLKIRSTKLEDSAMYFCASRRGQRMNTEAFFGQGTRLTVV.

This clonotype was seen at least ten times. The chain recombines TRBV18 with TRBJ2-1; 8 bases align to TRBD2. V shed 0 bases, J shed 11 bases, and the junction held 9 bases outside the gene matches. There are 15 residues in the CDR3. Per the germline V gene, CDR1 is KGHSH and CDR2 is LQKENI. CDR3: CASSPPSVAGHQQFF. The CDR3, as DNA: TGTGCCAGCTCACCACCGTCGGTAGCGGGACACCAGCAGTTCTTC.

This rearrangement joins TRBV12-3 or TRBV12-4 to TRBJ1-1; D gene ambiguous. Trimming left V 5 bases short and J 0 bases short, with 10 bases between. The CDR3 loop spans 14 amino acids. The CDR3 nucleotides are TGTGCCAGCAGTAAGGACGGTCTGAACACTGAAGCTTTCTTT. It encodes CASSKDGLNTEAFF.

This rearrangement joins TRBV24-1 to TRBJ1-1; 10 nucleotides line up with TRBD1. Germline assignment: CDR1 KGHDR and CDR2 SFDVKD. There are 14 residues in the CDR3. The trim removed 7 bases at V and 1 base at J, leaving 2 bases unmatched. The CDR3 DNA is TGTGCCACCAGGAGGACAGGGGGGAACACTGAAGCTTTCTTT. This translates into CATRRTGGNTEAFF.

The sample holds many counts of this clonotype. The rearrangement links TRBV2 to TRBJ2-7, with D uncertain. The V end was cut by 7 bases, the J end by 2 bases, with 15 bases between. The CDR3 is 14 residues long. From germline, CDR1 is SNHLY and CDR2 FYNNEI. CDR3 coding DNA: TGTGCCAGCACTCTAAGCAGGAATACCTACGAGCAGTACGTC. Translating gives CASTLSRNTYEQYV.

Regarding this clonotype: A much more abundant neighbour one base away suggests this may be a read error. J is TRBJ2-3 and V is TRBV5-1; TRBD2 matches 7 bases. Germline assignment: CDR1 SGHRS and CDR2 YFSETQ. The CDR3 has 12 amino acids. The CDR3 nucleotides read TGCACCAGCCCTGATCCGGGGGGTACGCAGTATTTT. This codes for CTSPDPGGTQYF.

In this sample, this clonotype turned up many times. The chain combines TRBV5-6 with TRBJ2-1; D possibly uses TRBD1 or TRBD2 (5 bases each). Germline V gene data show CDR1 as SGHDT and CDR2 as YYEEEE. Trimming stripped 4 bases from V and 4 bases from J, with 18 bases between. The length of the CDR3 is 16 residues. Here the CDR3 reads CASSPPAGTSYNEQFF. As DNA, the CDR3 is TGTGCCAGCAGCCCTCCGGCAGGGACCTCTTACAATGAGCAGTTCTTC.

This clonotype was picked up a small number of times. This rearrangement joins TRBV21-1 to TRBJ2-7; the table's D call, TRBD2, was not checked against the DNA. TRBV21-1 is described as a pseudogene. The length of the CDR3 is 16 residues. CDR3 in amino acids: CASSKVAGDYSYEQYV. DNA for the CDR3: TGTGCCAGCAGCAAAGTAGCGGGCGACTACTCCTACGAGCAGTACGTC.

This clonotype was recorded at least ten times. The rearrangement uses TRBV7-9 and TRBJ2-1, with a weak D call TRBD1 (6 bases). CDR3 length equals 13 residues. The V end was cut by 4 bases, the J end by 8 bases, with 12 bases between. Germline CDR1 reads SEHNR; CDR2 reads FQNEAQ (reference sequence). CDR3 coding DNA: TGTGCCAGCAGCTCCAGACAGGAACATGAGCAGTTCTTC. This translates into CASSSRQEHEQFF.

This clonotype was found a few times. The DNA of the CDR3 is TGTGCCTGGAGTGTTCCGTATAGGCACACCTACGAGCAGTACTTC. Its protein is CAWSVPYRHTYEQYF. This chain connects TRBV30 to TRBJ2-7; no firm D call. Germline lookup yields CDR1 GTSNPN and CDR2 SVGIG (reference sequence). The CDR3 covers 15 residues. V gave up 0 bases and J gave up 2 bases, with 14 bases separating them.